This T cell receptor beta chain comes out of a study of PD-1 blockade in classical Hodgkin lymphoma. Whole-study results and caveats: Patients who responded completely had about the same baseline diversity as newly diagnosed patients. A significant rise in TCR diversity by C4D1 was seen for CD4+ but not CD8+ cells.

Regarding this clone: What it recognizes is unknown.

The V end was cut by 2 bases, the J end by 7 bases, with 16 bases between. The V gene's germline CDR1 is SGHNT and CDR2 YYREEE (reference sequence). This CDR3 contains 14 residues. Following autologous stem cell transplantation, relapse occurred in every patient, and exposure to brentuximab vedotin varied. Repertoires were generated with immunoSEQ multiplex PCR, while TCRdb's copy carries only in-frame clones and drops some. The profile shows roughly 140,000 clones, around 73% of them singletons. This receptor was taken from a human donor with classical Hodgkin lymphoma. The sequencing here drew on peripheral blood mononuclear cells (PBMCs), taken before the second cycle of nivolumab. This sequence joins TRBV5-4 and TRBJ2-7; D may be TRBD2 (6 bases). CDR3 sequence (DNA): TGTGCCAGCAGCTTCAGCGGGCCCTTTAGGGAGCAGTACTTC. Its protein is CASSFSGPFREQYF.